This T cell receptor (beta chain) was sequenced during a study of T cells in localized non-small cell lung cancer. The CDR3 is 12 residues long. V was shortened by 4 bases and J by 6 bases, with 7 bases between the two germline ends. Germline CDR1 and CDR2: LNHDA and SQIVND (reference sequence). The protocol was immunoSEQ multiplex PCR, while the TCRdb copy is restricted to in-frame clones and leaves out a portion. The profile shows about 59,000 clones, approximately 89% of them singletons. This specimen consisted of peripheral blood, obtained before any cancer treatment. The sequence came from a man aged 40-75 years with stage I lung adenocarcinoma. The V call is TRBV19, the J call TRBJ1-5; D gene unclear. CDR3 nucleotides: TGTGCCAGTAGTAACATAGGTCAGCCCCAGCATTTT. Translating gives CASSNIGQPQHF.